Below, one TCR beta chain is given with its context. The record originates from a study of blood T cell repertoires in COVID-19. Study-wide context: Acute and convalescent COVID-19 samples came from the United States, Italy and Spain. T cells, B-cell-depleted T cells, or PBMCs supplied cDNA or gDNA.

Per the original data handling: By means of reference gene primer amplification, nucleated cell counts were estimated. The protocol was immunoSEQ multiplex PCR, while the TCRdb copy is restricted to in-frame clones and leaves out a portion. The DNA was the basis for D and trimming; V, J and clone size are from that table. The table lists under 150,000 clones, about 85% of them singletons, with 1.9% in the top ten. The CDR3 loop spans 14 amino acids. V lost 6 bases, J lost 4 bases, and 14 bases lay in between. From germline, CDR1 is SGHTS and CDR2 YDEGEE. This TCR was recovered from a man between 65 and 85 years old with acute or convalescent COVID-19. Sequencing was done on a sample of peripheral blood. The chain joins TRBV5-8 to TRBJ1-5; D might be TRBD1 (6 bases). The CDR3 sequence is CASTYGQTNQPQHF. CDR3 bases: TGTGCCAGCACCTACGGACAGACAAATCAGCCCCAGCATTTT.